The 21 T cell receptor beta chains below all came from one sample that was sequenced in a study of T cells of healthy individuals. TCRdb independently ran MiXCR on the 5' RACE reads; one entry per CDR3 protein. The table includes about 60,000 distinct CDR3 sequences, 15% to 20% detected once. These receptors originate from a human donor in good health.

This clonotype showed up many times. The chain joins TRBV6-1 to TRBJ1-5; D remains unclear. Trimming shortened V by 2 bases and J by 4 bases, and 6 bases separated the two germline ends. CDR1 MNHNS and CDR2 SASEGT come from the germline V gene. The CDR3 covers 13 residues. This chain's CDR3 is CASSEMPNQPQHF. DNA for the CDR3: TGTGCCAGCAGTGAAATGCCGAATCAGCCCCAGCATTTT.

The rearrangement links TRBV6-1 to TRBJ1-5, with no clear D. Germline loops: CDR1 MNHNS, CDR2 SASEGT. The V and J ends lost 3 bases and 0 bases respectively, with 0 bases between them. The CDR3 loop spans 12 amino acids. The CDR3 region is CASSDSNQPQHF. CDR3 sequence (DNA): TGTGCCAGCAGTGATAGCAATCAGCCCCAGCATTTT.

This clonotype has a count of ten or more. The V and J genes are TRBV2 and TRBJ1-6, with 9 bases that match TRBD1. The CDR3 consists of 15 residues. The V and J ends lost 3 bases and 10 bases, in that order; junction bases with no gene match: 7. Germline lookup yields CDR1 SNHLY and CDR2 FYNNEI. In nucleotides, the CDR3 is TGTGCCAGCAGTGAGCAGGGACAGGGAGGGTCACCCCTCCACTTT. Amino acid sequence: CASSEQGQGGSPLHF.

This clonotype turned up a few times. The chain carries TRBV7-9 and TRBJ2-3; 7 bases match TRBD2. Germline V gives CDR1 SEHNR, CDR2 FQNEAQ (reference sequence). Trimming removed 2 bases from V and 4 bases from J; junction bases left unmatched: 6. The CDR3 consists of 15 residues. CDR3 nucleotide sequence: TGTGCCAGCAGCTTAACACAGCGGGGACCAGATACGCAGTATTTT. It yields the protein CASSLTQRGPDTQYF.

The V and J genes are TRBV5-1 and TRBJ2-7, with TRBD1 matching over 8 bases. CDR1 and CDR2 (germline): SGHRS, YFSETQ. The CDR3 runs 15 residues. Trimming removed 0 bases from V and 7 bases from J; junction bases left unmatched: 9. CDR3 loop: CASSLDGQGRREQYF. The CDR3 nucleotides read TGCGCCAGCAGCTTGGACGGACAGGGAAGACGGGAGCAGTACTTC. The full variable domain, rest sourced from reference TRBV5-1 and TRBJ2-7, is KAGVTQTPRYLIKTRGQQVTLSCSPISGHRSVSWYQQTPGQGLQFLFEYFSETQRNKGNFPGRFSGRQFSNSRSEMNVSTLELGDSALYLCASSLDGQGRREQYFGPGTRLTVT.

This clonotype came up many times. The chain combines TRBV6-1 with TRBJ2-3, with 11 bases lining up with TRBD2. J was trimmed by 4 bases and V by 7 bases; bases with no gene match: 10. Germline assignment: CDR1 MNHNS and CDR2 SASEGT. CDR3 size: 16 residues. CDR3 region: CASNPGASGRPDTQYF. Here the CDR3 DNA reads TGTGCCAGCAACCCGGGGGCTAGCGGGAGGCCAGATACGCAGTATTTT.

This clonotype has only a few counts. V is TRBV11-2 and J is TRBJ1-1; weak D call: TRBD1 (6 bases). The CDR3 loop spans 14 amino acids. Germline V CDR1 and CDR2: SGHAT, FQNNGV. With 5 bases removed from V and 10 bases from J, the gap between germline ends came to 20 bases. CDR3 nucleotide sequence: TGTGCCAGCAGCCTCGCGGGGCGGGGGGGCAGAGCTTTCTTT. It encodes CASSLAGRGGRAFF.

The V and J genes are TRBV5-1 and TRBJ1-2; D unresolved. CDR1 and CDR2 (germline): SGHRS, YFSETQ. The CDR3 covers 11 residues. V was cut by 7 bases and J by 8 bases, with 12 bases left in between. The CDR3 spells CASRGARGYTF. The CDR3 DNA follows: TGCGCCAGCCGGGGAGCTCGGGGCTACACCTTC.

The sample holds a few counts of this clonotype. The CDR3 nucleotides are TGCAGTGCTAGAGCCACGGCGCGTATACAAGAGACCCAGTACTTC. Its protein product is CSARATARIQETQYF. The chain couples TRBV20-1 to TRBJ2-5; D remains unclear. Germline CDR1 DFQATT, CDR2 SNEGSKA (reference sequence). Trimming stripped 1 base from V and 2 bases from J, with 14 bases between. This CDR3 region has 15 residues.

The sample holds many counts of this clonotype. The chain is built from TRBV3-1 and TRBJ2-7; no clear D gene. Trimming pared 4 bases from V and 0 bases from J, leaving 13 bases between. This CDR3 is 15 amino acids long. From germline, CDR1 is LGHDT and CDR2 YNNKEL (reference sequence). The CDR3 loop reads CASSPDLLPSYEQYF. In DNA form, the CDR3 reads TGTGCCAGCAGCCCAGATCTCTTACCCTCCTACGAGCAGTACTTC.

This clonotype was counted many times. The chain recombines TRBV20-1 with TRBJ2-4; 14 bases agree with TRBD2. This CDR3 region has 16 residues. Looked up from germline, CDR1 is DFQATT and CDR2 is SNEGSKA (reference sequence). Trimming cost V 1 base and J 8 bases; bases outside gene matches: 7. This chain's CDR3 is CSARASGTSGSDIQYF. The CDR3 region has the DNA TGCAGTGCTAGAGCCTCCGGGACTAGCGGGAGTGACATTCAGTACTTC.

This clonotype was detected many times. CDR3 DNA: TGTGCCAGCAGTTTATTTAGGACCTACTCGGATGGCTACACCTTC. Protein: CASSLFRTYSDGYTF. The chain combines TRBV28 with TRBJ1-2, with D unclear. The CDR3 totals 15 residues. V was clipped by 1 base and J by 6 bases, with 15 bases between them. Germline loops: CDR1 MDHEN, CDR2 SYDVKM.

This clonotype was picked up many times. The rearrangement links TRBV25-1 to TRBJ1-1, with 8 bases identical to TRBD1. This CDR3 contains 12 residues. V trimming: 6 bases; J trimming: 4 bases; junction bases outside the gene matches: 1. Germline CDR1 reads MGHDK; CDR2 reads SYGVNS. The DNA of the CDR3 is TGTGCCAGCAGCGACAGGGGCACTGAAGCTTTCTTT. Protein product: CASSDRGTEAFF. The full variable domain, rest sourced from reference TRBV25-1 and TRBJ1-1, is EADIYQTPRYLVIGTGKKITLECSQTMGHDKMYWYQQDPGMELHLIHYSYGVNSTEKGDLSSESTVSRIRTEHFPLTLESARPSHTSQYLCASSDRGTEAFFGQGTRLTVV.

CDR3 sequence: CASAKWDPNYGYTF. Written as DNA, the CDR3 is TGTGCCAGCGCCAAGTGGGACCCTAACTATGGCTACACCTTC. V and J are TRBV28 and TRBJ1-2; maybe TRBD1 (5 bases). The V gene lost 8 bases and the J gene lost 0 bases, with 13 bases spanning the gap. Germline V gene sequence: CDR1 MDHEN, CDR2 SYDVKM. The CDR3 has 14 amino acids.

V gene TRBV3-1 combines with J gene TRBJ1-1, with D uncertain. The CDR3 loop spans 14 amino acids. The V end was cut by 6 bases, the J end by 2 bases, with 13 bases between. CDR1 is LGHDT and CDR2 is YNNKEL in the germline V gene (reference sequence). The CDR3 is CASSPWRANTEAFF. The CDR3 DNA sequence: TGTGCCAGCAGTCCCTGGAGGGCCAACACTGAAGCTTTCTTT.

The sample holds many counts of this clonotype. V and J are TRBV20-1 and TRBJ2-3; 13 bases align to TRBD2. Germline trimming cut 5 bases from V and 0 bases from J; bases unmatched to any gene: 5. Germline V gene lookup returns CDR1 DFQATT and CDR2 SNEGSKA (reference sequence). The CDR3 is 16 residues long. Here the CDR3 reads CSAAGTSGVSTDTQYF. The DNA for the CDR3 is TGCAGTGCTGCGGGGACTAGCGGGGTTAGCACAGATACGCAGTATTTT.

This clonotype was seen ten or more times. V and J are TRBV15 and TRBJ1-5, with D unresolved. The V end was cut by 1 base, the J end by 1 base, with 8 bases between. The CDR3 loop spans 15 amino acids. CDR1 LNHNV and CDR2 YYDKDF come from the germline V gene (reference sequence). The CDR3 protein is CATSRGAQSNQPQHF. CDR3 in DNA: TGTGCCACCAGCAGAGGAGCGCAAAGCAATCAGCCCCAGCATTTT.

This clonotype was seen a handful of times. The chain couples TRBV6-5 to TRBJ1-1; D uncertain. CDR1 MNHEY and CDR2 SVGAGI come from the germline V gene. The CDR3 consists of 13 residues. With 2 bases removed from V and 1 base from J, the gap between germline ends came to 5 bases. CDR3 nucleotides: TGTGCCAGCAGTTACACAGAGAACACTGAAGCTTTCTTT. Protein product: CASSYTENTEAFF.

This chain uses TRBV14 with TRBJ1-2, with TRBD1 matching over 9 bases. There are 14 residues in the CDR3. Per germline, CDR1 SGHDN and CDR2 FVKESK. Trimming took 3 bases from V and 7 from J; bases not matched to a gene: 6. The CDR3 region is CASSHLTGGSGYTF. The CDR3 coding sequence is TGTGCCAGCAGCCATCTTACAGGGGGCTCTGGCTACACCTTC.

This clonotype was seen at least ten times. The rearrangement uses TRBV25-1 and TRBJ1-3, with a possible D match to TRBD1 (5 bases). This CDR3 is 15 amino acids long. Trimming pared 6 bases from V and 0 bases from J, leaving 12 bases between. Germline CDR1 MGHDK, CDR2 SYGVNS. The CDR3, as DNA: TGTGCCAGCAGCGACAGTCGCAACTCTGGAAACACCATATATTTT. Its translation: CASSDSRNSGNTIYF.

The chain links TRBV12-3 or TRBV12-4 to TRBJ1-5; the D gene is possibly TRBD1 (5 bases). The CDR3 covers 16 residues. The V end was cut by 6 bases, the J end by 5 bases, with 20 bases between. In DNA form, the CDR3 reads TGTGCCAGCAGCTCCAATCCCGGGACGGATGATCAGCCCCAGCATTTT. Protein: CASSSNPGTDDQPQHF.